The clone carrying this T cell receptor (beta chain) was detected a few times. Unique molecular identifiers were built into the TCRbeta library. TCRdb reprocessed the PCR reads with MiXCR, giving one entry per CDR3 protein. The profile covers 250,000 to 350,000 distinct CDR3 sequences, with 9.9% appearing a single time and roughly a tenth taken by the ten largest. This record belongs to a study of T-cell reconstitution after alpha-beta-depleted transplantation in children. V gave up 10 bases and J gave up 5 bases, with 18 bases separating them. The CDR3 is 13 amino acids. The germline gives CDR1 ENHRY, CDR2 SYGVKD.

The chain recombines TRBV10-3 with TRBJ2-7; D possibly corresponds to TRBD1 (5 bases). This sequence was found in a human donor who donated a stem cell graft to a child with SCID. The sample consisted of PBMCs from the stem cell graft donor, taken from the stem cell graft. CDR3: CASLGRTLNEQYF. The CDR3 DNA reads as TGTGCCAGCCTAGGACGGACACTCAACGAGCAGTACTTC.